This T cell receptor (beta chain) emerged from a study of spatial heterogeneity in lung cancer. TCRdb re-called the 5' RACE reads through MiXCR, storing one row per CDR3 protein. The data show under 30,000 distinct CDR3 sequences, 4% to 5% seen once. Time point specified: sample taken at primary tumor resection. The study sequenced unsorted whole RNA from tumor, nontumor lung or frozen PBMC. Germline-derived CDR1 and CDR2 are SEHNR and FQNEAQ (reference sequence). The CDR3 has 14 residues. Deletions cut 7 bases from V and 4 bases from J, with 16 bases between. The sample holds many counts of this clonotype.

This chain links TRBV7-9 with TRBJ1-1, with D perhaps matching TRBD1 (6 bases). The sequencing here drew on PBMCs, taken at surgery. The source of this sequence is a male donor with early-stage non-small cell lung cancer. The CDR3 reads CASTLQGLTTEAFF. CDR3 nucleotides: TGTGCCAGCACCCTACAGGGTTTGACCACTGAAGCTTTCTTT.